A selection of T cell receptor beta chains follows, all from one sample in a study of CD8+CD57+ T cells in acquired aplastic anemia. TCRdb recomputed calls from the reads with MiXCR, one row per CDR3 protein. The sample yields about 150,000 distinct CDR3 sequences, about 48% seen once. Source material: sorted CD4+, CD8+, or CD8+CD57+ T cells (not recorded which) from PBMCs. These receptors were taken from a human donor with aplastic anemia. Each CDR3 is given with its conserved first and last residue. The D gene is left open where the match is weak. Only part of the rows carry a size: once, few, many, or a class if the clone is expanded.

D gene: .; clone size: .; J gene: TRBJ2-3; V gene: TRBV5-5; CDR3 DNA: TGTGCCAGCAGCTTGACTAGCTGCTGCACAGATACGCAGTATTTT; CDR3 protein: CASSLTSCCTDTQYF
D gene: .; clone size: many; J gene: TRBJ1-1; V gene: TRBV7-8; CDR3 DNA: TGTGCCAGCAGCTTACGGGAAACAGGGCCCACTGAAGCTTTCTTT; CDR3 protein: CASSLRETGPTEAFF
D gene: .; clone size: many; J gene: TRBJ2-3; V gene: TRBV29-1; CDR3 DNA: TGCAGCGTTGATGACTACAGCACAGATACGCAGTATTTT; CDR3 protein: CSVDDYSTDTQYF
D gene: .; clone size: .; J gene: TRBJ2-3; V gene: TRBV11-1; CDR3 DNA: TGTGCCAGTAGCCCTAGGGTCTGGTCCACAGATACGCAGTATTTT; CDR3 protein: CASSPRVWSTDTQYF
D gene: .; clone size: .; J gene: TRBJ2-7; V gene: TRBV3-1; CDR3 DNA: TGTGCCAGCAGAGAAGGACATTACGAGCAGTACTTC; CDR3 protein: CASREGHYEQYF
D gene: TRBD1; clone size: .; J gene: TRBJ1-1; V gene: TRBV20-1; CDR3 DNA: TGCAGTGCTACGGACAGGGACACTGAAGCTTTCTTT; CDR3 protein: CSATDRDTEAFF
D gene: .; clone size: .; J gene: TRBJ1-6; V gene: TRBV12-3/TRBV12-4; CDR3 DNA: TGTGCCACTGCTCCCGTAGGAGCCTATAATTCACCCCTCCACTTT; CDR3 protein: CATAPVGAYNSPLHF
D gene: .; clone size: .; J gene: TRBJ1-3; V gene: TRBV19; CDR3 DNA: TGTGCCAGTAGCGCCGGGAACCCTGGAAACACCATATATTTT; CDR3 protein: CASSAGNPGNTIYF
D gene: .; clone size: many; J gene: TRBJ1-5; V gene: TRBV19; CDR3 DNA: TGTGCCAGTAGTATAGGAGATCAGCCCCAGCATTTT; CDR3 protein: CASSIGDQPQHF
D gene: TRBD2; clone size: .; J gene: TRBJ2-3; V gene: TRBV4-3; CDR3 DNA: TGCGCCAGCAGCCAATATGGACCAGCGGGAACCTCGGATACGCAGTATTTT; CDR3 protein: CASSQYGPAGTSDTQYF
D gene: TRBD1; clone size: once; J gene: TRBJ2-7; V gene: TRBV6-1; CDR3 DNA: TGTGCCAGCTATACAGGGGCCGGGGAGCAGTACTTC; CDR3 protein: CASYTGAGEQYF
D gene: TRBD1; clone size: .; J gene: TRBJ2-3; V gene: TRBV24-1; CDR3 DNA: TGTGCCACCGGTGACCGGGACAGTATAGCATGGGATACGCAGTATTTT; CDR3 protein: CATGDRDSIAWDTQYF
D gene: TRBD1; clone size: once; J gene: TRBJ2-2; V gene: TRBV25-1; CDR3 DNA: TGTGCCAGCAGTAAGGGACAGGGAATAGGGAACACCGGGGAGCTGTTTTTT; CDR3 protein: CASSKGQGIGNTGELFF
D gene: .; clone size: once; J gene: TRBJ2-1; V gene: TRBV24-1; CDR3 DNA: TGTGCCACCAAGGAACAGGCCACCTCCTACAATGAGCAGTTCTTC; CDR3 protein: CATKEQATSYNEQFF
D gene: .; clone size: .; J gene: TRBJ2-7; V gene: TRBV14; CDR3 DNA: TGTGCCAGCAGCCAAGATACGACTCCCCGCGAGCAGTACTTC; CDR3 protein: CASSQDTTPREQYF
D gene: .; clone size: .; J gene: TRBJ1-6; V gene: TRBV24-1; CDR3 DNA: TGTGCCACCGGGGGTCTCGGACGGATGGAACCCCCCACCCTCCACTTT; CDR3 protein: CATGGLGRMEPPTLHF
D gene: TRBD1; clone size: .; J gene: TRBJ2-2; V gene: TRBV24-1; CDR3 DNA: TGTGCCACCAGTGACGGACAGGGGTACACCGGGGAGCTGTTTTTT; CDR3 protein: CATSDGQGYTGELFF
D gene: .; clone size: .; J gene: TRBJ1-5; V gene: TRBV2; CDR3 DNA: TGTGCCAGCAGGTGGGGGGTCGATCAGCCCCAGCATTTT; CDR3 protein: CASRWGVDQPQHF
D gene: TRBD1; clone size: .; J gene: TRBJ1-2; V gene: TRBV2; CDR3 DNA: TGTGCCAGCAGTGAAGCGTGGACAGGGAAGGTCGGTCACTATGGCTACACCTTC; CDR3 protein: CASSEAWTGKVGHYGYTF
D gene: .; clone size: .; J gene: TRBJ2-7; V gene: TRBV5-8; CDR3 DNA: TGTGCCAGCAGCCGATTGGCCGGACCCACCTACGAGCAGTACTTC; CDR3 protein: CASSRLAGPTYEQYF
D gene: .; clone size: many; J gene: TRBJ2-7; V gene: TRBV14; CDR3 DNA: TGTGCCAGCAGCCCCGGGACTTACTACGAGCAGTACTTC; CDR3 protein: CASSPGTYYEQYF
D gene: TRBD1; clone size: .; J gene: TRBJ1-4; V gene: TRBV18; CDR3 DNA: TGTGCCAGCTCACCCGGGACAGGGGACCTAAAACTGTTTTTT; CDR3 protein: CASSPGTGDLKLFF
D gene: .; clone size: once; J gene: TRBJ1-1; V gene: TRBV29-1; CDR3 DNA: TGCAGCGTTAAAGCCAGCTATCCGGCGGAAGCTTTCTTT; CDR3 protein: CSVKASYPAEAFF
D gene: .; clone size: .; J gene: TRBJ1-3; V gene: TRBV6-5; CDR3 DNA: TGTGCCAGCAGTTCCCCACGGGGGAGGAGTGGAAACACCATATATTTT; CDR3 protein: CASSSPRGRSGNTIYF
D gene: .; clone size: .; J gene: TRBJ2-7; V gene: TRBV2; CDR3 DNA: TGTGCCAGCAGTTTACACCGGGACAACTACGAGCAGTACTTC; CDR3 protein: CASSLHRDNYEQYF
D gene: TRBD1; clone size: many; J gene: TRBJ1-5; V gene: TRBV6-1; CDR3 DNA: TGTGCCAGCAGTGAAGCGATGGGACAGGGAAATCAGCCCCAGCATTTT; CDR3 protein: CASSEAMGQGNQPQHF
D gene: .; clone size: .; J gene: TRBJ2-7; V gene: TRBV7-9; CDR3 DNA: TGTGCCAGTGGACTCCCCTACGAGCAGTACTTC; CDR3 protein: CASGLPYEQYF
D gene: TRBD1; clone size: many; J gene: TRBJ1-1; V gene: TRBV5-6; CDR3 DNA: TGTGCCAGCAGCGAGGGACAGGGGGTCCATTTCTTT; CDR3 protein: CASSEGQGVHFF
D gene: TRBD2; clone size: .; J gene: TRBJ2-3; V gene: TRBV12-3/TRBV12-4; CDR3 DNA: TGTGCCAGCAGACTACTAGCGTCTAGCACAGATACGCAGTATTTT; CDR3 protein: CASRLLASSTDTQYF
D gene: .; clone size: .; J gene: TRBJ2-7; V gene: TRBV15; CDR3 DNA: TGTGCCACCAGCACCCATGACCCCGACAGCTCCTACGAGCAGTACTTC; CDR3 protein: CATSTHDPDSSYEQYF
D gene: .; clone size: once; J gene: TRBJ2-7; V gene: TRBV10-3; CDR3 DNA: TGTGCCATCAGCCAGATATCGGGACTTTACGAGCAGTACTTC; CDR3 protein: CAISQISGLYEQYF
D gene: .; clone size: few; J gene: TRBJ1-2; V gene: TRBV18; CDR3 DNA: TGTGCCAGCTCACCACCTGACAGCTATGGCTACACCTTC; CDR3 protein: CASSPPDSYGYTF
D gene: .; clone size: many; J gene: TRBJ1-3; V gene: TRBV19; CDR3 DNA: TGTGCCAGTAGTCCAAACCCACAGGGCCGGGCTGGAAACACCATATATTTT; CDR3 protein: CASSPNPQGRAGNTIYF
D gene: TRBD1; clone size: .; J gene: TRBJ2-7; V gene: TRBV7-9; CDR3 DNA: TGTGCCAGCAGCTACGACCGGGACAGATCCTACGAGCAGTACTTC; CDR3 protein: CASSYDRDRSYEQYF
D gene: .; clone size: .; J gene: TRBJ2-7; V gene: TRBV14; CDR3 DNA: TGTGCCAGCAGCCAAGTCGCAAGTCAGAGCTCCTACGAGCAGTACTTC; CDR3 protein: CASSQVASQSSYEQYF
D gene: .; clone size: many; J gene: TRBJ2-7; V gene: TRBV5-5; CDR3 DNA: TGTGCCAGCAGCTTGGGGCTTGGGGCAAGCTCCTACGAGCAGTACTTC; CDR3 protein: CASSLGLGASSYEQYF
D gene: TRBD1; clone size: .; J gene: TRBJ2-7; V gene: TRBV11-2; CDR3 DNA: TGTGCCAGCAGCTTAGGTCTGTTGGGGGACAGGGGCTACGAGCAGTACTTC; CDR3 protein: CASSLGLLGDRGYEQYF
D gene: .; clone size: .; J gene: TRBJ2-7; V gene: TRBV5-1; CDR3 DNA: TGCGCCAGCAGCTTGGCCGGGACTTACCATTACGAGCAGTACTTC; CDR3 protein: CASSLAGTYHYEQYF
D gene: .; clone size: few; J gene: TRBJ2-5; V gene: TRBV7-9; CDR3 DNA: TGTGCCAGCAGCTGGGGCGAGCAAGAGACCCAGTACTTC; CDR3 protein: CASSWGEQETQYF
D gene: .; clone size: many; J gene: TRBJ1-2; V gene: TRBV12-3/TRBV12-4; CDR3 DNA: TGTGCCAGCAGTTTAGCGCGTCATGGGACGGCCTATGGCTACACCTTC; CDR3 protein: CASSLARHGTAYGYTF
D gene: .; clone size: few; J gene: TRBJ1-2; V gene: TRBV4-2; CDR3 DNA: TGTGCCAGCAGCCAAGAGATTGGGGGGGCTAACTATGGCTACACCTTC; CDR3 protein: CASSQEIGGANYGYTF
D gene: TRBD2; clone size: once; J gene: TRBJ2-3; V gene: TRBV19; CDR3 DNA: TGTGCCAGTAACTTAGGACTAGGATGGGATACGCAGTATTTT; CDR3 protein: CASNLGLGWDTQYF
D gene: TRBD1; clone size: .; J gene: TRBJ2-5; V gene: TRBV29-1; CDR3 DNA: TGCAGCGTGTCCCTCCCAGGGGGTCAAGAGACCCAGTACTTC; CDR3 protein: CSVSLPGGQETQYF
D gene: TRBD1; clone size: once; J gene: TRBJ2-1; V gene: TRBV15; CDR3 DNA: TGTGCCACCAGCAGAGATTCGGGCAGGGGGTACAATGAGCAGTTCTTC; CDR3 protein: CATSRDSGRGYNEQFF
D gene: .; clone size: .; J gene: TRBJ2-7; V gene: TRBV10-2; CDR3 DNA: TGCGCCAGCAGTGAGTCCCTACAAGGTGCCTACGAGCAGTACTTC; CDR3 protein: CASSESLQGAYEQYF
D gene: TRBD1; clone size: .; J gene: TRBJ2-3; V gene: TRBV24-1; CDR3 DNA: TGTGCCACCAGTGATTTGGGGGGCGGACAGGGGGCAGATACGCAGTATTTT; CDR3 protein: CATSDLGGGQGADTQYF
D gene: .; clone size: .; J gene: TRBJ2-5; V gene: TRBV14; CDR3 DNA: TGTGCCAGCAGCCCAGCCATTGCGACTAGGGTGGAGACCCAGTACTTC; CDR3 protein: CASSPAIATRVETQYF
D gene: .; clone size: few; J gene: TRBJ1-4; V gene: TRBV7-9; CDR3 DNA: TGTGCCAGCAGCCCCACCCGGACGGAACTGTTTTTT; CDR3 protein: CASSPTRTELFF